This T cell receptor (beta chain) was sequenced in a study of blood T cell repertoires in COVID-19. Looking at the study overall: Sample material is recorded as cDNA or gDNA derived from T cells, B-cell-depleted T cells, or PBMCs.

Assay used: immunoSEQ multiplex PCR; TCRdb lists only in-frame clones, some missing. This sample has approximately 200,000 clones, with around 81% found just once. The germline V gene has CDR1 LGHNA and CDR2 YSLEER. The germline V and J ends were trimmed by 0 bases and 7 bases, with 15 bases remaining between them. The CDR3 has 15 amino acids. Sequenced input: peripheral blood. The origin of this receptor is a woman in her sixties with acute or convalescent COVID-19. V gene TRBV4-3 combines with J gene TRBJ1-2; maybe TRBD1 (6 bases). CDR3 sequence reads: CASSQDPQGSFGYTF. The CDR3 bases are TGCGCCAGCAGCCAAGATCCGCAGGGGAGTTTTGGCTACACCTTC.